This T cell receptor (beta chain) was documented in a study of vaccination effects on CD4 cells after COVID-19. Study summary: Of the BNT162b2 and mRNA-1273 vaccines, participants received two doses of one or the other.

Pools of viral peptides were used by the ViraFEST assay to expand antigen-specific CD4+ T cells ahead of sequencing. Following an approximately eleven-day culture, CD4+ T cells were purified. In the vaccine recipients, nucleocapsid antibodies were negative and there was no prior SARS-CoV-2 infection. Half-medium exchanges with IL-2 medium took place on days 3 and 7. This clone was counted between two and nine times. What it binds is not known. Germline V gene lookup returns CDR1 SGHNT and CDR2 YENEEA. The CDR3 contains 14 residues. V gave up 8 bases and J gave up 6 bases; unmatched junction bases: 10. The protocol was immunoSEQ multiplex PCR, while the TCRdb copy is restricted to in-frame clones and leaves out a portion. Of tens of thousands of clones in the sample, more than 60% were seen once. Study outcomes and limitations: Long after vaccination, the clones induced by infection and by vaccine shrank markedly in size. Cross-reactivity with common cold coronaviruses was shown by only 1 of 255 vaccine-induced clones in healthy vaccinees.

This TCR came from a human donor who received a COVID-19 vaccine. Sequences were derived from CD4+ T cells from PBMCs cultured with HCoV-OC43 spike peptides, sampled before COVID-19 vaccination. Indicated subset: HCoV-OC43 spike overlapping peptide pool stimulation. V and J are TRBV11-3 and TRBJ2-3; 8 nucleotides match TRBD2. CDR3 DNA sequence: TGTGCCAGCGCACCGGGACTAGGAAGGGATACGCAGTATTTT. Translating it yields CASAPGLGRDTQYF.